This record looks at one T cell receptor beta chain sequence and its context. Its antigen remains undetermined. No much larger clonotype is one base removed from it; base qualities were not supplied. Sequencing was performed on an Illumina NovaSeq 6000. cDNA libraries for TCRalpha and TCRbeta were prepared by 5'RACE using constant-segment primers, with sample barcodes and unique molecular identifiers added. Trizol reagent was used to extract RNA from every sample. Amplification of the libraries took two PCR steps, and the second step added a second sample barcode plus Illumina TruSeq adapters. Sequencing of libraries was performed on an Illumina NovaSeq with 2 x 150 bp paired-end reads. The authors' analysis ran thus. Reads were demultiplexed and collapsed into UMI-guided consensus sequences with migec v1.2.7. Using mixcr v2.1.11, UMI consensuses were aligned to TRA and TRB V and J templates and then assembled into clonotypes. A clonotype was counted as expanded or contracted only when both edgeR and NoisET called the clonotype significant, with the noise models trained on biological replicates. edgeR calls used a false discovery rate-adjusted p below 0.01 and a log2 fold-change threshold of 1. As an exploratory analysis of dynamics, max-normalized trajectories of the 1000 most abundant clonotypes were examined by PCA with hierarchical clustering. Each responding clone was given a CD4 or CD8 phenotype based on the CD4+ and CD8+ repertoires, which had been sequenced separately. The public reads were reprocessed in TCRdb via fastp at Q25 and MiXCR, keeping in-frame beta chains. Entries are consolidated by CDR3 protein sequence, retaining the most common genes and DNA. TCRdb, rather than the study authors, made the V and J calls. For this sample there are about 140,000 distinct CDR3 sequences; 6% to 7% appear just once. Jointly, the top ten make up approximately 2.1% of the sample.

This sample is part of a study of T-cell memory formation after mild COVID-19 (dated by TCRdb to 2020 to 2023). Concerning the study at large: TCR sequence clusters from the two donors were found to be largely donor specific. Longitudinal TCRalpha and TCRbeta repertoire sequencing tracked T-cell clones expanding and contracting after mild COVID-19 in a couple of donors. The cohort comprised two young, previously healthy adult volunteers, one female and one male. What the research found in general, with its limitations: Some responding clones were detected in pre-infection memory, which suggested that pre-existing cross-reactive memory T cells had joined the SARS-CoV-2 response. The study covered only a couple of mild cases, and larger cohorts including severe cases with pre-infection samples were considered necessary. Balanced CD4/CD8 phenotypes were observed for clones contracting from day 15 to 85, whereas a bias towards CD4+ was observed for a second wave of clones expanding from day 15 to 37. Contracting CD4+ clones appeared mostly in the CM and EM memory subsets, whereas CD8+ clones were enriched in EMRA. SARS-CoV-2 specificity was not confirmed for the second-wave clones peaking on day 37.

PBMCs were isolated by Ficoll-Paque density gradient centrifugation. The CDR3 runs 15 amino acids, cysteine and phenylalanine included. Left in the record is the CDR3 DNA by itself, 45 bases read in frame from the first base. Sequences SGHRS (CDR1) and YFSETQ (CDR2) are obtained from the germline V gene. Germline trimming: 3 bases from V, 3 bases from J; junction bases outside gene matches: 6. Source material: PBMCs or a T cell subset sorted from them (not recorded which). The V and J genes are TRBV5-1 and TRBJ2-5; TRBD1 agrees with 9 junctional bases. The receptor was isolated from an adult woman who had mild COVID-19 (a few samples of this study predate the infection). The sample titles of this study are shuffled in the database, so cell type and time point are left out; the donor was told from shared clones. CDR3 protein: CASSSGTGREETQYF. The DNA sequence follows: TGCGCCAGCAGCTCCGGGACAGGGAGAGAAGAGACCCAGTACTTC.